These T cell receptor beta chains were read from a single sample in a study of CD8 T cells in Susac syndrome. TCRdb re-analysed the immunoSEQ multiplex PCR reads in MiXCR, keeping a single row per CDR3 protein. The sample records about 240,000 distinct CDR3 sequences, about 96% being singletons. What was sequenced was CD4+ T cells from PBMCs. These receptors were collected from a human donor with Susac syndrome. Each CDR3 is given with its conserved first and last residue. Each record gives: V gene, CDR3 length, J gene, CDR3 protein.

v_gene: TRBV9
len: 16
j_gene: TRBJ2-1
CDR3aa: CASSAKRRSSYNEQFF

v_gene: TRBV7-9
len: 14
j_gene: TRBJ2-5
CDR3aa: CASSLLGGKETQYF

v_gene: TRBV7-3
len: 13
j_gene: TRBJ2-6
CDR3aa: CASGPYRANVLTF

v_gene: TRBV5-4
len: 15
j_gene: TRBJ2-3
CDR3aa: CASSRTSDRGDTQYF

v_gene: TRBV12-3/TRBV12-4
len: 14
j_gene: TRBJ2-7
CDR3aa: CASSLYAGGNEQYF

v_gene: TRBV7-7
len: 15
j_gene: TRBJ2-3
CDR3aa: CASSLSADPLGTQYF

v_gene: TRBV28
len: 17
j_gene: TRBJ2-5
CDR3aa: CASSAPFRGGRMETQYF

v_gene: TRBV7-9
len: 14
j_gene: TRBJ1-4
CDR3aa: CASSFDTTGEKLFF

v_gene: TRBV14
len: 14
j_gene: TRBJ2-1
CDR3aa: CASSQLTSSNEQFF

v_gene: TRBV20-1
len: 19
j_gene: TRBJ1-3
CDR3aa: CSADGTGADADSSGNTIYF

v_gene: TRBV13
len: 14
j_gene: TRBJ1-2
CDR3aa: CASSLGPRLYGYTF

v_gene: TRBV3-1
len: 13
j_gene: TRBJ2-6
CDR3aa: CASSQSGANVLTF

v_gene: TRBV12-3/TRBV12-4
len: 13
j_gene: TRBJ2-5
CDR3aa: CASRVAGVETQYF

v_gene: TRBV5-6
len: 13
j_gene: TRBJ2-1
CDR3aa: CASSLDPDNEQFF

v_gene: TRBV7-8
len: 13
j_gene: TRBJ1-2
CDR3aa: CASSSDRVGGYTF

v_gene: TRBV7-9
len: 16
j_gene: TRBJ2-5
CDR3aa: CASSPTDYWAGETQYF

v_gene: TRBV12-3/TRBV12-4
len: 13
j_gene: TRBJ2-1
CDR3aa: CASSMSSSLQGFF

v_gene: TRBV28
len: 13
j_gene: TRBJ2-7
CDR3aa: CASSRQGAREQYF

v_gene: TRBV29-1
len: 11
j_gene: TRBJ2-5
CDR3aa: CSPTVDGTQYF

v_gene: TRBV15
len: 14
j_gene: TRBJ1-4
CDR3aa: CATSSFPAREKLFF

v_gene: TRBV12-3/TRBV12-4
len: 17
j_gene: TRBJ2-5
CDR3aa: CASSLRGTSGSKETQYF

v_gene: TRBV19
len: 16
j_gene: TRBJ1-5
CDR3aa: CASSIRDGHSNQPQHF

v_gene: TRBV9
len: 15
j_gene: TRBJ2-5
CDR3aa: CASSASGGGWETQYF

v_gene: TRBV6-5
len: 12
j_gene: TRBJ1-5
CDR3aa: CASRGFGQPQHF

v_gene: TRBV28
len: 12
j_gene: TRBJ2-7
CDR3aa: CASRMVHSEQYF

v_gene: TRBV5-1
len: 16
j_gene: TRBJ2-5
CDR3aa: CASSPGQGSIQETQYF

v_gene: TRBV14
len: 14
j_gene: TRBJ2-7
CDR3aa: CASSQGWISYEQYF

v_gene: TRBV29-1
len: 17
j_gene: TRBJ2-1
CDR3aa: CSATSLTKISSYNEQFF

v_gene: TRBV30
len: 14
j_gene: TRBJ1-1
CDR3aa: CAWSPRDRNTEAFF

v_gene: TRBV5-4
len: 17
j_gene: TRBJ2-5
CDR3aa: CASSLNMGTGIQETQYF

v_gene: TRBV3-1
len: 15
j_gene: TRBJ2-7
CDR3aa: CASSQAELLSYEQYF

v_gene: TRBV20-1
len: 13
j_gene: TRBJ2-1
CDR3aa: CSLNIKRANEQFF

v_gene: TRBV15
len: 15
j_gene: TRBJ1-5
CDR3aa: CATSRDIAAGQPQHF

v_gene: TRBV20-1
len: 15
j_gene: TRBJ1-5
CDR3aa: CSARDSRRGNQPQHF

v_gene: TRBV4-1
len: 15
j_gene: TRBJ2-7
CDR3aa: CASSHHRSTVYEQYF

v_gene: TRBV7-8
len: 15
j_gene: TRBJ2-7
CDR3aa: CASSKARHSPYEQYF

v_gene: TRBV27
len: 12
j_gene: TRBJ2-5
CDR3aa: CATLLLQETQYF